A selection of T cell receptor beta chains follows, all from one sample in a study of identical twins. TCRdb reprocessed the 5' RACE reads via MiXCR and lists one record per CDR3 protein. The sample includes around 550,000 distinct CDR3 sequences, roughly 15% of them seen just once. These data are also associated with another study on yellow fever vaccine responses in identical twins.

Sequencing was carried out using CD4+ T cells sorted from blood. The receptors here all came from a woman under 30 in good health. Each CDR3 is given with its conserved first and last residue. The order of the fields is J gene, V gene, CDR3 protein.

>TRBJ1-4|TRBV6-5
CASSYGVGPVTNEKLFF
>TRBJ2-3|TRBV10-3
CAIAPRENTDTQYF
>TRBJ2-3|TRBV5-8
CASSPIIAAGSTDTQYF
>TRBJ2-7|TRBV5-1
CASSLAGTGGSEQYF
>TRBJ1-1|TRBV6-5
CATRKTRTEAFF
>TRBJ2-1|TRBV10-3
CAILAAGEKDEQFF
>TRBJ1-3|TRBV7-6
CASSLAQAGLEYF
>TRBJ2-7|TRBV7-9
CASSATGDTYEQYF
>TRBJ1-6|TRBV5-6
CASSPRQGPSSYNSPLHF
>TRBJ1-1|TRBV10-3
CAIKGSSGEAFF